What follows describes a single TCR beta chain. The V segment lost 2 bases and the J segment 4 bases; nucleotides outside the gene matches: 11. The CDR3 covers 16 residues. Germline CDR1 reads SGHRS; CDR2 reads YFSETQ. Here immunoSEQ multiplex PCR was the method, and the copy in TCRdb shows in-frame clones only, minus some. The data hold a few hundred thousand clones, with more than 65% observed a single time. Cohorts were based on clinical histories the participants reported. This sample is drawn from a study of blood T cell repertoires in COVID-19. Study background: COVID-19 samples from acute and convalescent phases originated in the United States, Italy and Spain. PBMCs, B-cell-depleted T cells, or T cells provided the cDNA or gDNA that made up the material.

The sample was PBMCs or T cells enriched from blood (not recorded which). The chain is built from TRBV5-1 and TRBJ2-7; 8 bases are a match to TRBD1. The source is a man in his fifties who had recovered from COVID-19. The CDR3 DNA follows: TGCGCCAGCAGCTTACAACCGGGACAGGCCAGTTACGAGCAGTACTTC. Its translation: CASSLQPGQASYEQYF. The variable domain in full, completed from reference TRBV5-1 and TRBJ2-7, reads KAGVTQTPRYLIKTRGQQVTLSCSPISGHRSVSWYQQTPGQGLQFLFEYFSETQRNKGNFPGRFSGRQFSNSRSEMNVSTLELGDSALYLCASSLQPGQASYEQYFGPGTRLTVT.